Sequencing of this TCR beta chain was carried out in a study of CD8 T cells in ankylosing spondylitis. Study-wide points: Within matched ankylosing spondylitis synovial fluid, disease-linked clones were reportedly significantly enriched. Relatively rare in peripheral blood, disease-linked clones were also CD8+. What appeared characteristic of ankylosing spondylitis blood was a TCR beta motif of fewer than ten highly homologous variants. A number of the motif variants had already been described in reactive arthritis synovial fluid and blood.

Quantitative 5'-RACE was performed with molecular barcodes, and it yielded the TCR beta libraries. A single record per CDR3 protein comes from TCRdb applying MiXCR to the 5' RACE reads. The sample consists of more than 650,000 distinct CDR3 sequences, 10% to 15% of them appearing once. Germline-derived CDR1 and CDR2 are SGHTA and FQGNSA. The CDR3 is 15 amino acids. V lost 1 base and J lost 8, with 12 bases in between. The table lists this clonotype with a few counts. What it recognizes is unknown. V usage is TRBV7-2 and J usage is TRBJ1-6; no clear D gene. The receptor was isolated from a male donor with ankylosing spondylitis. The sequenced sample consisted of blood, either unsorted or a sorted T cell fraction (not recorded which). CDR3 sequence reads: CASSLGLPRDSPLHF. The CDR3 DNA is TGTGCCAGCAGCTTAGGACTACCGAGGGATTCACCCCTCCACTTT.